This entry describes one TCR beta chain. V shed 0 bases and J shed 6 bases, with 14 bases lying between them. CDR3 size: 15 residues. The V gene's germline CDR1 is LGHDT and CDR2 YNNKEL (reference sequence). This sample was taken from a study of Ad26.COV2.S vaccination and SARS-CoV-2 variants. Data came from immunoSEQ multiplex PCR; TCRdb stores just in-frame clones and leaves some out. This table holds some 270,000 clones, 70% to 90% found once. Treatment denoted: some 19 received Ad26.COV2.S at low or high dose, single or two shots; about 5 received placebo; per-sample allocation not given. Sampling occurred on day 63 after the first vaccine or placebo injection.

This sequence was found in a person aged 18-65 years who received the Ad26.COV2.S COVID-19 vaccine or a placebo. J is TRBJ1-2 and V is TRBV3-1 (or the pseudogene TRBV3-2); D call uncertain. This material consisted of peripheral blood, taken in a trial of Ad26.COV2.S vaccine versus placebo. CDR3 residues: CASSQDFKRSNGYTF. CDR3 DNA sequence: TGTGCCAGCAGCCAAGATTTCAAGCGGAGTAATGGCTACACCTTC.